This TCR beta chain was identified during a study of T cells in Graves' hyperthyroidism and ophthalmopathy. Study-wide results and caveats: Researchers report that a 13 V-J model separated ophthalmopathy from stable hyperthyroidism. Most clonotypes that expanded in the thyroid above 0.001 also showed up in blood.

What was amplified from RNA transcripts were TCR beta CDR3 regions. Carried out on the TCR CDR3, a first-round RT-PCR used the HTBI primer set. TCRdb used MiXCR to reprocess the multiplex PCR reads, holding one entry per CDR3 protein. The data hold 640,000 or so distinct CDR3 sequences, with approximately 15% observed a single time. Patients having uncontrolled infection, another autoimmune disease, pregnancy or lactation were not included. The authors obtained PBMCs from 7.5 to 10 ml of fresh peripheral blood. This CDR3 contains 14 residues. V was shortened by 1 base and J by 8 bases, with 14 bases between the two germline ends. Germline CDR1 reads MDHEN; CDR2 reads SYDVKM. The sample holds many counts of this clonotype. The antigen remains unidentified.

Sequencing was done on a sample of blood. This receptor was taken from a woman aged 18-29 years with Graves' ophthalmopathy. The chain is built from TRBV28 and TRBJ1-2; D possibly corresponds to TRBD1 (6 bases). The CDR3 loop is CASSLLRGGKGYTF. CDR3 nucleotide sequence: TGTGCCAGCAGTTTATTGCGAGGGGGGAAAGGCTACACCTTC.